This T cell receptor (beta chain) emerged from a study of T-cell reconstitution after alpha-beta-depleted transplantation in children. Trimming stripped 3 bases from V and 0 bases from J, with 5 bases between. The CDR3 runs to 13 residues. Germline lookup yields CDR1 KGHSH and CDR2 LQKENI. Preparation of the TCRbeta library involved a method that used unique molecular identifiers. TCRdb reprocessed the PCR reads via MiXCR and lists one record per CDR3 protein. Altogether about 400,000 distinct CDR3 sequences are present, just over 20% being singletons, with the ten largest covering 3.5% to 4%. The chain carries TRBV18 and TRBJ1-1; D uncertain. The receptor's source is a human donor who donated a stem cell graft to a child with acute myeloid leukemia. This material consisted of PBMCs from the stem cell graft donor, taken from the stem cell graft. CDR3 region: CASSPSVNTEAFF. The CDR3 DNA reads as TGTGCCAGCTCACCCTCAGTGAACACTGAAGCTTTCTTT. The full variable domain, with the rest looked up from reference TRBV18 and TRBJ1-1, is NAGVMQNPRHLVRRRGQEARLRCSPMKGHSHVYWYRQLPEEGLKFMVYLQKENIIDESGMPKERFSAEFPKEGPSILRIQQVVRGDSAAYFCASSPSVNTEAFFGQGTRLTVV.